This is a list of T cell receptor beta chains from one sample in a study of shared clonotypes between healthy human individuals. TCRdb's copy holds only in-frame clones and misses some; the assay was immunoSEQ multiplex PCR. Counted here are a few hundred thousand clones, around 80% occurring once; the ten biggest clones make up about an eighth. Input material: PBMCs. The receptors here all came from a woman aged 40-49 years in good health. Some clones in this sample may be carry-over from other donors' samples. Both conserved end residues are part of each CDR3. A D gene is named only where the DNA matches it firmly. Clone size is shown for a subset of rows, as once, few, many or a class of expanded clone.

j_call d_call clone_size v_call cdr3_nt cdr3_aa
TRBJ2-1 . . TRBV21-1 TGTGCCAGCAGCAAATCGGCGGGAGCAAGCTCCTACAATGAGCAGTTCTTC CASSKSAGASSYNEQFF
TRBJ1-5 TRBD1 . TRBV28 TGTGCCAGCAGTTCTTCTCCTCGCAGGGGGCGTCAGCCCCAGCATTTT CASSSSPRRGRQPQHF
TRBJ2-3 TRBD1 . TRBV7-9 TGTGCCAGCAGGCCGGGACAGGGGGGAGATACGCAGTATTTT CASRPGQGGDTQYF
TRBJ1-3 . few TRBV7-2 TGTGCCAGCAGCTTAGACAGGAGCTCTGGAAACACCATATATTTT CASSLDRSSGNTIYF
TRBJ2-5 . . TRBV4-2 TGTGCCAGCAGCCAAGAGGGCTTCCAAGAGACCCAGTACTTC CASSQEGFQETQYF
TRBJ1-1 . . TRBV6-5 TGTGCCGGCAGTCCCGACCGACCGAAGAACACTGAAGCTTTCTTT CAGSPDRPKNTEAFF
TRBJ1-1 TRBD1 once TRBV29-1 TGCAGCTCCAGCTCCTACAGGGGGAGGAACACTGAAGCTTTCTTT CSSSSYRGRNTEAFF
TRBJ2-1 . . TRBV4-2 TGTGCCAGCAGCCAAGTGGGGGAAGAGCAGTTCTTC CASSQVGEEQFF
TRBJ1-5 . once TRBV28 TGTGCCAGCAAAACAAGGGGTGTACAGCCCCAGCATTTT CASKTRGVQPQHF
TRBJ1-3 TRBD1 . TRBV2 TGTGCCAGGGGACAGTCCTCTGGAAACACCATATATTTT CARGQSSGNTIYF
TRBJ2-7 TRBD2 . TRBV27 TGTGCCAGCAGTTTATTGTCTAGCGGGAAGTACGAGCAGTACTTC CASSLLSSGKYEQYF
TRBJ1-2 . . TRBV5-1 TGCGCCAGCAGCTCACAGGGTGCTAACTATGGCTACACCTTC CASSSQGANYGYTF
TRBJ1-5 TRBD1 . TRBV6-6 TGTGCCAGCACCCCGGGACAGCGGATAAGCAATCAGCCCCAGCATTTT CASTPGQRISNQPQHF
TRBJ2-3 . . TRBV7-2 TGTGCCAGCAGCTTAGTCAACCCGGGCGGCACAGATACGCAGTATTTT CASSLVNPGGTDTQYF
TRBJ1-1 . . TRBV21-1 TGTGCCAGCAGTCAGGGCTACACAATTCGCACTGAAGCTTTCTTT CASSQGYTIRTEAFF
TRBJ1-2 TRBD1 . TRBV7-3 TGTGCCAGCAGCCCGACAGGGGGCGGGTATGGCTACACCTTC CASSPTGGGYGYTF
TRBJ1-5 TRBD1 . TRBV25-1 TGTGCCAGCAGTGGGACAGGGGGGAAGCAGCCCCAGCATTTT CASSGTGGKQPQHF
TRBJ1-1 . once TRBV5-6 TGTGCCAGCAGCTCGGAGTTAGGCACTGAAGCTTTCTTT CASSSELGTEAFF
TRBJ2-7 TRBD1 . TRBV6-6 TGTGCCAGCAGTCCCGGGACAGGGGGCGGTTACGAGCAGTACTTC CASSPGTGGGYEQYF
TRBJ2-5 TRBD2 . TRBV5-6 TGTGCCAGCAGCCCGGTAGCGGGAGAGACCCAGTACTTC CASSPVAGETQYF
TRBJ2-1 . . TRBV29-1 TGCAGCGTTGAATCAGAGCACAGAAGCTCCTACAATGAGCAGTTCTTC CSVESEHRSSYNEQFF
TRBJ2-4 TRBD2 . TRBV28 TGTGCCAGCAGTAGGACTAGCGGGAGTAGGTACATTCAGTACTTC CASSRTSGSRYIQYF
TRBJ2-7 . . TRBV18 TGTGCCAGCTCACCACAACCAGCGGGCCAAACCGAGCAGTACTTC CASSPQPAGQTEQYF
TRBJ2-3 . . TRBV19 TGTGCCAGTAGGCCGGACAACACAGATACGCAGTATTTT CASRPDNTDTQYF
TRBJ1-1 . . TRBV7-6 TGTGCCAGCAGCTTAGCGGATCCCGGGGTCGTCACTGAAGCTTTCTTT CASSLADPGVVTEAFF
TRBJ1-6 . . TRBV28 TGTGCCAGCAACCCCGGAGGGTTTGGTTCACCCCTCCACTTT CASNPGGFGSPLHF
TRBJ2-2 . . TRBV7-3 TGTGCCAGCAGCTTAATGGGGGCCGGGGAGCTGTTTTTT CASSLMGAGELFF
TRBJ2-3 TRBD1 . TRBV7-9 TGTGCCAGCAGCGGTTACAGGGGATGGCAGTATTTT CASSGYRGWQYF
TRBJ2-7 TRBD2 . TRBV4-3 TGCGCCAGCAGCCAATCGGGACTAGCGGACATAGACGAGCAGTACTTC CASSQSGLADIDEQYF
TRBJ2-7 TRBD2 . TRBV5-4 TGTGCCAGCAGCTTAGGACTAGACTACGAGCAGTACTTC CASSLGLDYEQYF
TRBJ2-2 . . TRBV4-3 TGCGCCAGCAGCGGTCTACTAGGCACCGGGGAGCTGTTTTTT CASSGLLGTGELFF